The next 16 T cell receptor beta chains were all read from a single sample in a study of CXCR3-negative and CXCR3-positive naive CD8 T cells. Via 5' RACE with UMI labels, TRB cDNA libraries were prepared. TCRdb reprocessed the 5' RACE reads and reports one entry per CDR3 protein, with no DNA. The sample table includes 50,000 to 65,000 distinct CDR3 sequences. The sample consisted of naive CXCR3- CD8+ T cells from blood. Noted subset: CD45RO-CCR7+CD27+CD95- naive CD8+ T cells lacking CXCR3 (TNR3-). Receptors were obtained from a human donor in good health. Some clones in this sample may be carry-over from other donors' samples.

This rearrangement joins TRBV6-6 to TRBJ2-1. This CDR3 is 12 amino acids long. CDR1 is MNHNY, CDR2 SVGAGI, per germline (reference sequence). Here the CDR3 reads CASSYSTAEQFF.

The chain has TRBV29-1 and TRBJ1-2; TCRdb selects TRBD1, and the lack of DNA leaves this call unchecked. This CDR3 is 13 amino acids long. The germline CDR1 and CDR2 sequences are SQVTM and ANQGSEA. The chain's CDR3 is CSVTGQEMIDYTF.

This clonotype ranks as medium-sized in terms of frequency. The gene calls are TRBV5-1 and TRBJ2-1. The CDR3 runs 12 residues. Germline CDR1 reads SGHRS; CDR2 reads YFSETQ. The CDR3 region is CASSFSQTEQFF. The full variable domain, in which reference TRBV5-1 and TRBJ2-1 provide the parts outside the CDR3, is KAGVTQTPRYLIKTRGQQVTLSCSPISGHRSVSWYQQTPGQGLQFLFEYFSETQRNKGNFPGRFSGRQFSNSRSEMNVSTLELGDSALYLCASSFSQTEQFFGPGTRLTVL.

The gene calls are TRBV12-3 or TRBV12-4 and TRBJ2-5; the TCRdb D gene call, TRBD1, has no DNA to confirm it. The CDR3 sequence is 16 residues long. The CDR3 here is CASSFVAGEYQETQYF.

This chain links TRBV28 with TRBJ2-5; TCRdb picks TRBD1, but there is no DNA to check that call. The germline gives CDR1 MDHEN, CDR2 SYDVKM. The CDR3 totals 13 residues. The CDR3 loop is CASSPPPKETQYF.

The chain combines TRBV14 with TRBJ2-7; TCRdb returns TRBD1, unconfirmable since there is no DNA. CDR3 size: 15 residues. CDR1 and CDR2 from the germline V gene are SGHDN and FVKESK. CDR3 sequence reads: CASSQLTGNPHEQYF.

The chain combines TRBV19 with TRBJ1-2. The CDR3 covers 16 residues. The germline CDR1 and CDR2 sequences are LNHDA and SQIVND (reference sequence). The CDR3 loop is CASAYVLDSPNYGYTF.

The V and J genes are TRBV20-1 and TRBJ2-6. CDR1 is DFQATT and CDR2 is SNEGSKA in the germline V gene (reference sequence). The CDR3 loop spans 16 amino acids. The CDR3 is CSAAHTFGSGANVLTF.

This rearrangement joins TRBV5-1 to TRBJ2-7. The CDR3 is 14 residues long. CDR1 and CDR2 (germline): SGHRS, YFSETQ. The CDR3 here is CASSPYGQKVEQYF.

CDR3: CSARDWRSSGNTIYF. This sequence joins TRBV20-1 and TRBJ1-3. Germline loops: CDR1 DFQATT, CDR2 SNEGSKA (reference sequence). This CDR3 is built from 15 residues.

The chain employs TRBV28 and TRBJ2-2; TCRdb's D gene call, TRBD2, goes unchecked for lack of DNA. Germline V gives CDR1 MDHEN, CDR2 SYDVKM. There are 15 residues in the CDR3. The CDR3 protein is CASSRLAGWPGELFF.

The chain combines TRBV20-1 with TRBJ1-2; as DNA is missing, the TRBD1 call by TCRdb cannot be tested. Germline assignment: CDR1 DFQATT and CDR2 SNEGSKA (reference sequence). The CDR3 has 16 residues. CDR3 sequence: CSARNRTGPPHYGYTF.

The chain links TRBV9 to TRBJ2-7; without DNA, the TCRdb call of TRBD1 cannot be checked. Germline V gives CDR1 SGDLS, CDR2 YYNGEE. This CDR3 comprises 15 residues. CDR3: CASSVAGQGTDEQYF.

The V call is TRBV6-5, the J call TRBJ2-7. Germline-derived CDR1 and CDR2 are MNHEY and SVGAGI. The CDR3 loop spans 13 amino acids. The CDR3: CASSYSPSYEQYF.

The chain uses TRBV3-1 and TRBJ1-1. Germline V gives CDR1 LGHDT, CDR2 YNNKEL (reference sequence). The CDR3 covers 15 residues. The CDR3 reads CASSQAWEETPAAFF.

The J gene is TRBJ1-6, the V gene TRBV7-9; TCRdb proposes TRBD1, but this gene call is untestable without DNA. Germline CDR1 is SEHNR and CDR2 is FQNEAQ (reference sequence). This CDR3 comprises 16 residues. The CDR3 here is CASSSRADSYNSPLHF.